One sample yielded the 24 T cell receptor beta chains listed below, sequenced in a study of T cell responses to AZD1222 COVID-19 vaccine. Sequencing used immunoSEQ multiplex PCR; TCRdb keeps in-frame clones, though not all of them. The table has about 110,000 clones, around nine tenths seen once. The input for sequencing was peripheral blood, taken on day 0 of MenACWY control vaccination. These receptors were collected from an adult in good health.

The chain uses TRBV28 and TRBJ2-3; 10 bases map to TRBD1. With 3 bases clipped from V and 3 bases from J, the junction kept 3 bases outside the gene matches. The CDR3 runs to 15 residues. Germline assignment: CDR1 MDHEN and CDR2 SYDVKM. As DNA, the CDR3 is TGTGCCAGCAGTTTCGGGGACAGGGGAACAGATACGCAGTATTTT. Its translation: CASSFGDRGTDTQYF.

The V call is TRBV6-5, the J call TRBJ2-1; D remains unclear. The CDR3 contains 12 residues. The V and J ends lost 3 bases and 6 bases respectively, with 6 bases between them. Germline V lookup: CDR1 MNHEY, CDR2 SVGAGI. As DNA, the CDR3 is TGTGCCAGCAGTTATCCCCCCAATGAGCAGTTCTTC. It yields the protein CASSYPPNEQFF.

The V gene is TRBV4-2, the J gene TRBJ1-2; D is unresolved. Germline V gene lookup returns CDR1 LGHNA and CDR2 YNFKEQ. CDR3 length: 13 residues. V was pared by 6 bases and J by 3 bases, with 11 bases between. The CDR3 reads CASRDPRDYGYTF. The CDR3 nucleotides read TGTGCCAGCAGGGACCCGAGGGACTATGGCTACACCTTC.

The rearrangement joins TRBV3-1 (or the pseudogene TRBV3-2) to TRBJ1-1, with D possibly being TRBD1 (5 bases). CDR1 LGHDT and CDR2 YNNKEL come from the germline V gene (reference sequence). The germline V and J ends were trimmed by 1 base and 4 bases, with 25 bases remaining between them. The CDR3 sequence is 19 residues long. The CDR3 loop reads CASSQVSVGVRRGGTEAFF. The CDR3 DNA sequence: TGTGCCAGCAGCCAAGTGTCGGTTGGGGTGCGTCGGGGGGGCACTGAAGCTTTCTTT.

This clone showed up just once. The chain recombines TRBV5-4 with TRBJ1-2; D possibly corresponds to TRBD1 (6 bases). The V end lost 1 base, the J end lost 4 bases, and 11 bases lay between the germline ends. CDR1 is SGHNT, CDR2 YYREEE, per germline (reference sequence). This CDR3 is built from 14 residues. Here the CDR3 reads CASSLQGPGYGYTF. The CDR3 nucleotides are TGTGCCAGCAGCTTGCAGGGGCCAGGCTATGGCTACACCTTC.

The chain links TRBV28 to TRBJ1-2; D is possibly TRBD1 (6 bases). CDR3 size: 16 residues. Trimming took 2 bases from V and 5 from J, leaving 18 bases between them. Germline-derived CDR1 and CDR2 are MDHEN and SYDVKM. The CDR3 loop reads CASSLNNRDIKYGYTF. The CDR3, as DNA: TGTGCCAGCAGTTTAAATAACAGGGATATCAAATATGGCTACACCTTC.

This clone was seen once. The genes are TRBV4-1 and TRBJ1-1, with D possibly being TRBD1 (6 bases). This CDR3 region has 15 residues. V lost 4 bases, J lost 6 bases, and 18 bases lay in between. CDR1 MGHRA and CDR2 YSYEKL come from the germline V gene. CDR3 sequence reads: CASSLREGGHAEAFF. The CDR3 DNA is TGCGCCAGCAGCCTGAGAGAGGGGGGACACGCTGAAGCTTTCTTT.

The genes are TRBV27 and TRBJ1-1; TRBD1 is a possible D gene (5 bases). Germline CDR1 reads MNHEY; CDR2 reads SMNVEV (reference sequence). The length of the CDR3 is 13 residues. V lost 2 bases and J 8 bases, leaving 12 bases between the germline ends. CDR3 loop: CASSLVPQGEAFF. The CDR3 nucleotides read TGTGCCAGCAGTTTAGTCCCTCAGGGAGAAGCTTTCTTT.

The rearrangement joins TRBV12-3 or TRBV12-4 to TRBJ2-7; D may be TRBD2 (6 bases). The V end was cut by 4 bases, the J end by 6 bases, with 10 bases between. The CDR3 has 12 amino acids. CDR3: CASSSRGSEQYF. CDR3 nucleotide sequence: TGTGCCAGCAGTTCCCGGGGGTCCGAGCAGTACTTC.

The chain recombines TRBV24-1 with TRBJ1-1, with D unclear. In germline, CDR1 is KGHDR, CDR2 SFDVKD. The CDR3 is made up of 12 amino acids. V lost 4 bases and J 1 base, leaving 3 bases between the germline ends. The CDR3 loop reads CATSDQNTEAFF. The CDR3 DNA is TGTGCCACCAGTGACCAGAACACTGAAGCTTTCTTT.

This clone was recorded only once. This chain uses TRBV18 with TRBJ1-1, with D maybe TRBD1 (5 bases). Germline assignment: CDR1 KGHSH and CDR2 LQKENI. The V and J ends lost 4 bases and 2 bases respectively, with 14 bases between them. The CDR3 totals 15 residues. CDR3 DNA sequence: TGTGCCAGCTCACTCAACTCAGGGAAAAACACTGAAGCTTTCTTT. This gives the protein CASSLNSGKNTEAFF.

Here the CDR3 DNA reads TGTGCCAGCAGTGAAAACGGGCCTCGGAGCAATCAGCCCCAGCATTTT. This gives the protein CASSENGPRSNQPQHF. V and J are TRBV2 and TRBJ1-5; D gene uncertain. The CDR3 is 16 amino acids. The germline gives CDR1 SNHLY, CDR2 FYNNEI. Trimming took off 2 bases at V and 1 base at J, with 12 bases between the two ends.

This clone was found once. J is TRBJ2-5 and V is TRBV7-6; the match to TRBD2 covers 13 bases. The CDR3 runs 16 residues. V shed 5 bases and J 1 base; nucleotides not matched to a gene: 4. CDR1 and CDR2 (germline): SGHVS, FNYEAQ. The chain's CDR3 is CASSPGTSGAQETQYF. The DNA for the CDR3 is TGTGCCAGCAGCCCCGGGACTAGCGGGGCCCAAGAGACCCAGTACTTC.

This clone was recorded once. CDR3: CASSLNPPGLAVAYEQYF. CDR3 bases: TGTGCCAGCAGCTTAAACCCCCCGGGACTAGCGGTCGCCTACGAGCAGTACTTC. The chain recombines TRBV7-2 with TRBJ2-7, with 11 bases lining up with TRBD2. J lost 2 bases, V lost 2 bases, and 11 bases had no gene match. This CDR3 comprises 18 residues. Germline V gene lookup returns CDR1 SGHTA and CDR2 FQGNSA.

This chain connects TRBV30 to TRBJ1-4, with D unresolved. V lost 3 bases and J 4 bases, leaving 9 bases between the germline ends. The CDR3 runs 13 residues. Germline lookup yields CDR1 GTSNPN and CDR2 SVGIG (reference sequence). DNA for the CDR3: TGTGCCTGGAGGGGAGGTCTTAATGAAAAACTGTTTTTT. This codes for CAWRGGLNEKLFF.

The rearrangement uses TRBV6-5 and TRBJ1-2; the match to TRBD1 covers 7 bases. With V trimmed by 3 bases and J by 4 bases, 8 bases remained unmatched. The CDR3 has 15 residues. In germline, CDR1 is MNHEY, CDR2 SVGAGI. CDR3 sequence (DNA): TGTGCCAGCAGTTATCCTACAGGGGCCGGCTATGGCTACACCTTC. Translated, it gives CASSYPTGAGYGYTF.

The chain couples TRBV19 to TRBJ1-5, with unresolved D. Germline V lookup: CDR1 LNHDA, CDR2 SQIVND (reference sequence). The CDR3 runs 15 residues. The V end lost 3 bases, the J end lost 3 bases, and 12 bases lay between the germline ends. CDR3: CASSIGRGFNQPQHF. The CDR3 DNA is TGTGCCAGTAGTATCGGACGTGGTTTCAATCAGCCCCAGCATTTT.

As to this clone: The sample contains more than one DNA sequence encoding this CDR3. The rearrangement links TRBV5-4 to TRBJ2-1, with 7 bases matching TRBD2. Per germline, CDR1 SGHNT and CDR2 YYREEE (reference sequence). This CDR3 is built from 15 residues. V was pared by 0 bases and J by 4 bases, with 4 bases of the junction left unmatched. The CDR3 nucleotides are TGTGCCAGCAGCTTGGCCGGGGGGTTATACAATGAGCAGTTCTTC. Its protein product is CASSLAGGLYNEQFF. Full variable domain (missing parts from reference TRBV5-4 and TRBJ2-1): ETGVTQSPTHLIKTRGQQVTLRCSSQSGHNTVSWYQQALGQGPQFIFQYYREEENGRGNFPPRFSGLQFPNYSSELNVNALELDDSALYLCASSLAGGLYNEQFFGPGTRLTVL.

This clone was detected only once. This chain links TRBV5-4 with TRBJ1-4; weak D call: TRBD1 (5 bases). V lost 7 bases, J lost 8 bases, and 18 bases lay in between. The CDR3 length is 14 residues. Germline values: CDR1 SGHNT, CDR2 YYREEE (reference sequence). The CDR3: CASHIGGVGEKLFF. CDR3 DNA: TGTGCCAGCCACATCGGGGGGGTCGGAGAAAAACTGTTTTTT.

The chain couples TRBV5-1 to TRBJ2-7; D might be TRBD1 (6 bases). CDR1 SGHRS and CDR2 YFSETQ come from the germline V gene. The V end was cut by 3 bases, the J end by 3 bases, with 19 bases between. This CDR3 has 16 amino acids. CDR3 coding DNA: TGCGCCAGCAGCTCTAGGACAGCCCGTGGGTTCTACGAGCAGTACTTC. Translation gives CASSSRTARGFYEQYF.

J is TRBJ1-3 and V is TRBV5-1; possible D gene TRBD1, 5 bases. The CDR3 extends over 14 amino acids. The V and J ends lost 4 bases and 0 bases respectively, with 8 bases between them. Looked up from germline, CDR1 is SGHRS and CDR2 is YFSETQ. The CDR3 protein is CASSPGTSGNTIYF. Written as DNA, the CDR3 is TGCGCCAGCAGCCCCGGGACCTCTGGAAACACCATATATTTT.

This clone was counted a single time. This CDR3 reads CAAVRTGPYEQYF. The CDR3, as DNA: TGTGCCGCCGTGCGGACAGGGCCCTACGAGCAGTACTTC. This chain uses TRBV6-5 with TRBJ2-7; 8 bases align to TRBD1. Germline V gives CDR1 MNHEY, CDR2 SVGAGI. J was trimmed by 2 bases and V by 11 bases; bases with no gene match: 8. This CDR3 comprises 13 residues.

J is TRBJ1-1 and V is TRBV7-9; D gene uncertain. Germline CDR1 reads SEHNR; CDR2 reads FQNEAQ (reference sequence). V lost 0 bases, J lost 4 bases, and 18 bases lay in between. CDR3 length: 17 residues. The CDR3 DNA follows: TGTGCCAGCAGCTTAGCGGACGGACGCAGGTATTCCACTGAAGCTTTCTTT. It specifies CASSLADGRRYSTEAFF.

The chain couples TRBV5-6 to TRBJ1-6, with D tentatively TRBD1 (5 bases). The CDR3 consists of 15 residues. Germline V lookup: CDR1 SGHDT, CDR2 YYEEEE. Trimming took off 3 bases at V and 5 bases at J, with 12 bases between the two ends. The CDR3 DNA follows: TGTGCCAGCAGCTACCGACAGCAGGATAATTCACCCCTCCACTTT. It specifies CASSYRQQDNSPLHF.